A single sample is the source of the 2 T cell receptor beta chains below, sequenced in a study of T cell responses to AZD1222 COVID-19 vaccine. The assay was immunoSEQ multiplex PCR, and TCRdb's table has in-frame clones only and misses some. The sample shows roughly 80,000 clones, under 95% of them seen only once. Sequencing was performed on peripheral blood, taken on day 0 of MenACWY control vaccination. Source of these receptors: an adult in good health.

CDR3 DNA: TGTGCCAGCAGCCCACAAGGGGTCACCTACGAGCAGTACTTC. It specifies CASSPQGVTYEQYF. This chain uses TRBV7-2 with TRBJ2-7; perhaps TRBD1 as D (5 bases). V lost 5 bases, J lost 2 bases, and 13 bases lay in between. The CDR3 is 14 amino acids. Germline V gene sequence: CDR1 SGHTA, CDR2 FQGNSA.

J is TRBJ1-5 and V is TRBV5-1; D gene uncertain. The germline CDR1 and CDR2 sequences are SGHRS and YFSETQ. The CDR3 loop spans 14 amino acids. V dropped 0 bases and J dropped 9 bases, with 13 bases sitting between them. The CDR3 DNA reads TGCGCCAGCAGCTTGGGAGGCCCTCAGACGCCCCAGCATTTT. Encoded protein: CASSLGGPQTPQHF. The full variable domain, rest sourced from reference TRBV5-1 and TRBJ1-5, is KAGVTQTPRYLIKTRGQQVTLSCSPISGHRSVSWYQQTPGQGLQFLFEYFSETQRNKGNFPGRFSGRQFSNSRSEMNVSTLELGDSALYLCASSLGGPQTPQHFGDGTRLSIL.